These 18 T cell receptor beta chains were sequenced from one sample in a study of PD-L1 blockade in urothelial cancer. Generated by immunoSEQ multiplex PCR, the TCRdb table keeps only in-frame clones and is missing some. The table has more than 75,000 clones, 90% seen once. The sample here was PBMCs, taken around atezolizumab (anti-PD-L1) treatment. Receptor source: a man in his sixties with urothelial cancer.

This chain links TRBV18 with TRBJ1-2; D ambiguous. The CDR3 contains 13 residues. CDR1 KGHSH and CDR2 LQKENI come from the germline V gene. V was cut by 2 bases and J by 5 bases, with 9 bases left in between. The CDR3 DNA reads TGTGCCAGCTCACCAACCGGAGAATATGGCTACACCTTC. Protein: CASSPTGEYGYTF.

The CDR3 spells CASSITGDQPQHF. CDR3 in DNA: TGTGCCAGCAGCATTACGGGAGATCAGCCCCAGCATTTT. The genes are TRBV7-2 and TRBJ1-5, with D unresolved. This CDR3 region has 13 residues. The germline V gene has CDR1 SGHTA and CDR2 FQGNSA. V dropped 5 bases and J dropped 5 bases, with 10 bases sitting between them.

Details on this clone: Its ends do not fully match the called genes, so a read error is possible. The J gene is TRBJ2-7, the V gene TRBV7-7; 8 bases agree with TRBD2. CDR1 and CDR2 (germline): SSHAT, FNYEAQ (reference sequence). This CDR3 is built from 13 residues. CDR3 sequence (DNA): TGTGCTAGCAGCTTAGCGGGGAGCTACGAGCAGTACTTC. Translated: CASSLAGSYEQYF.

The V gene is TRBV19, the J gene TRBJ2-1, with 11 bases fitting TRBD1. The V gene's germline CDR1 is LNHDA and CDR2 SQIVND (reference sequence). V lost 1 base and J lost 9; bases outside the gene matches: 8. CDR3 length equals 16 residues. DNA for the CDR3: TGTGCCAGTAGTATAGCGTTCGGGACAGGGGGTGGTGAGCAGTTCTTC. Translation gives CASSIAFGTGGGEQFF.

The chain couples TRBV5-1 to TRBJ1-5, with a tentative D call TRBD1 (5 bases). From germline, CDR1 is SGHRS and CDR2 YFSETQ. V lost 4 bases and J 5 bases, leaving 16 bases between the germline ends. The CDR3 consists of 15 residues. CDR3 bases: TGCGCCAGCAGCCCGGCGGCAGGGAGGGATCAGCCCCAGCATTTT. Translated, it gives CASSPAAGRDQPQHF.

This sequence joins TRBV5-1 and TRBJ1-3; D unclear. Germline CDR1 and CDR2: SGHRS and YFSETQ. CDR3 length: 13 residues. Trimming shortened V by 4 bases and J by 0 bases, and 5 bases separated the two germline ends. Here the CDR3 reads CASSTVSGNTIYF. The CDR3 DNA reads TGCGCCAGCAGCACAGTCTCTGGAAACACCATATATTTT.

V usage is TRBV5-4 and J usage is TRBJ2-1; TRBD2 agrees at 10 bases. The CDR3 extends over 15 amino acids. Trimming cost V 4 bases and J 9 bases; bases outside gene matches: 10. The germline V gene has CDR1 SGHNT and CDR2 YYREEE (reference sequence). Here the CDR3 reads CASSIESGGAGEQFF. CDR3 bases: TGTGCCAGCAGCATTGAGAGCGGGGGGGCCGGTGAGCAGTTCTTC.

The sample holds a few counts of this clone. This rearrangement joins TRBV19 to TRBJ2-7; D unresolved. This CDR3 comprises 15 residues. Germline CDR1 is LNHDA and CDR2 is SQIVND (reference sequence). The V gene lost 5 bases and the J gene lost 0 bases, with 14 bases spanning the gap. The CDR3 DNA sequence: TGTGCCAGTAGTTCAGTCGCCATGTCCTCCTACGAGCAGTACTTC. Its protein product is CASSSVAMSSYEQYF.

This clone was found a few times. The chain combines TRBV18 with TRBJ1-5; 9 nucleotides agree with TRBD1. After removal of 6 bases from V and 4 bases from J, the junction contained 7 bases not matched to a gene. Germline CDR1 reads KGHSH; CDR2 reads LQKENI. CDR3 length: 15 amino acids. For the CDR3, the DNA is TGTGCCAGCTCCCCGAGACAGGGGGGAAATCAGCCCCAGCATTTT. Encoded protein: CASSPRQGGNQPQHF.

The chain is built from TRBV10-3 and TRBJ1-1, with TRBD1 matching over 8 bases. Trimming took 2 bases from V and 10 from J; bases not matched to a gene: 3. CDR3 length: 12 amino acids. Germline assignment: CDR1 ENHRY and CDR2 SYGVKD. CDR3 loop: CAISEPGTGAFF. The CDR3 coding sequence is TGTGCCATCAGTGAGCCGGGGACAGGAGCTTTCTTT.

This sequence joins TRBV6-5 and TRBJ2-2; maybe TRBD1 (6 bases). The CDR3 length is 14 residues. V lost 7 bases to trimming and J lost 2 bases, with 11 bases between them. Germline CDR1 is MNHEY and CDR2 is SVGAGI. The CDR3 loop is CASKRDTNTGELFF. CDR3 coding DNA: TGTGCCAGCAAGAGGGACACTAACACCGGGGAGCTGTTTTTT.

The rearrangement links TRBV9 to TRBJ1-2, with D tentatively TRBD1 (5 bases). CDR1 and CDR2 (germline): SGDLS, YYNGEE. There are 18 residues in the CDR3. Trimming removed 0 bases from V and 2 bases from J, with 20 bases in between. The CDR3 loop reads CASSVASRPREVNYGYTF. CDR3 nucleotides: TGTGCCAGCAGCGTAGCATCGAGGCCCAGGGAGGTGAACTATGGCTACACCTTC.

The table lists this clone with a count of one. J is TRBJ1-1 and V is TRBV19; TRBD1 might be the D (6 bases). The CDR3 is made up of 15 amino acids. Germline V lookup: CDR1 LNHDA, CDR2 SQIVND (reference sequence). Trimming cost V 1 base and J 1 base, with 10 bases left between them. DNA for the CDR3: TGTGCCAGTAGTATAGTGGCGGGGGCGAACACTGAAGCTTTCTTT. Amino acids: CASSIVAGANTEAFF.

The chain joins TRBV13 to TRBJ2-1; 10 bases map to TRBD1. With V trimmed by 5 bases and J by 3 bases, 10 bases remained unmatched. Germline CDR1 and CDR2: PRHDT and FYEKMQ (reference sequence). This CDR3 contains 17 residues. The CDR3 region is CASSPGGGQGGYNEQFF. As DNA, the CDR3 is TGTGCCAGCAGCCCAGGGGGTGGACAGGGGGGCTACAATGAGCAGTTCTTC.

This clone was seen a single time. The chain links TRBV6-5 to TRBJ2-3; 11 bases fit TRBD2. Looked up from germline, CDR1 is MNHEY and CDR2 is SVGAGI. This CDR3 contains 16 residues. Trimming at V came to 2 bases and at J to 7 bases, leaving 8 bases not matched to a gene. The CDR3 reads CASSYRRASGGNTQYF. The CDR3 bases are TGTGCCAGCAGTTACCGACGGGCTAGCGGGGGGAATACGCAGTATTTT.

The V gene is TRBV29-1, the J gene TRBJ2-1; tentatively, D is TRBD2 (5 bases). CDR1 and CDR2 from the germline V gene are SQVTM and ANQGSEA. V was clipped by 3 bases and J by 0 bases, with 18 bases between them. The CDR3 is 17 residues long. The DNA for the CDR3 is TGCAGCGTTGACTTTTTATTCGACTACAGCTCCTACAATGAGCAGTTCTTC. Translated: CSVDFLFDYSSYNEQFF.

This chain uses TRBV7-2 with TRBJ2-7; tentatively, D is TRBD1 (5 bases). CDR1 is SGHTA, CDR2 FQGNSA, per germline. The CDR3 totals 15 residues. The V end lost 4 bases, the J end lost 4 bases, and 17 bases lay between the germline ends. CDR3 amino acids: CASSSRAGPSYEQYF. The CDR3, as DNA: TGTGCCAGCAGCTCCAGGGCAGGCCCCTCTTACGAGCAGTACTTC.

The chain has TRBV5-1 and TRBJ1-2; tentative D call: TRBD1 (5 bases). The V end lost 1 base, the J end lost 2 bases, and 6 bases lay between the germline ends. The CDR3 length is 13 residues. Germline V CDR1 and CDR2: SGHRS, YFSETQ. The CDR3 here is CASSLSGNYGYTF. The CDR3 bases are TGCGCCAGCAGCTTGTCAGGGAACTATGGCTACACCTTC.